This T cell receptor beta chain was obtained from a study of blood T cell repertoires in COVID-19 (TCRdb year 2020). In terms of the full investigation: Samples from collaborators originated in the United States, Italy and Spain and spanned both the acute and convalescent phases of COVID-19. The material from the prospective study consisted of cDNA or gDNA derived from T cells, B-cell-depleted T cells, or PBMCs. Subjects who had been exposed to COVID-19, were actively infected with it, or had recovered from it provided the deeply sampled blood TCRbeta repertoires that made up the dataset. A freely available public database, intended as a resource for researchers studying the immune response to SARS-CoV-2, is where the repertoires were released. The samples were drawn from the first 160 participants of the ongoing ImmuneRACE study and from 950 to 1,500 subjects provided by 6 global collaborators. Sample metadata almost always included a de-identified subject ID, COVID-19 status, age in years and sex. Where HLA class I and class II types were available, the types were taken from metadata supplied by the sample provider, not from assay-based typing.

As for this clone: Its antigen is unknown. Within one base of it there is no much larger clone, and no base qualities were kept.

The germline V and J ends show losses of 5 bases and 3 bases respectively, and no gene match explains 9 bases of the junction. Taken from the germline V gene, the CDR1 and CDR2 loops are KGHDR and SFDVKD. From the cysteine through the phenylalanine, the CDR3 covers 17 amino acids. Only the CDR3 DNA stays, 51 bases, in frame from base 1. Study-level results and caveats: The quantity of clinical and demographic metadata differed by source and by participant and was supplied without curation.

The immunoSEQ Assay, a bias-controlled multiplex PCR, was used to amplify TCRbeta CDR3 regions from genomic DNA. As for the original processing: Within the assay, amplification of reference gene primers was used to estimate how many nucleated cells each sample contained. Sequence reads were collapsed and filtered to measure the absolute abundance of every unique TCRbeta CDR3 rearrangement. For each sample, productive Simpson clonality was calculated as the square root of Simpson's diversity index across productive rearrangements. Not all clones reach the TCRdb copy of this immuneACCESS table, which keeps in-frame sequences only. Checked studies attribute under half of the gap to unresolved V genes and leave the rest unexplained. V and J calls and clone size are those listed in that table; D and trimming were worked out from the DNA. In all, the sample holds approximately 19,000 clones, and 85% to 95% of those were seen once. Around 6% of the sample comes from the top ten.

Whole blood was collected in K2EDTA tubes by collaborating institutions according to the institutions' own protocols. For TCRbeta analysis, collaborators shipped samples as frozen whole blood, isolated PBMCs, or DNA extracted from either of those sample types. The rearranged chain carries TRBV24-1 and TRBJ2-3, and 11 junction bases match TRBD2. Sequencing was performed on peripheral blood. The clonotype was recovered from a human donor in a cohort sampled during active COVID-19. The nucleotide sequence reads TGTGCCACCAGTGGTACTAGCGGGAGTCTAAGGACAGATACGCAGTATTTT. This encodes CATSGTSGSLRTDTQYF.